Given below is one T cell receptor beta chain in context. This entry is derived from a study of blood T cell repertoires in COVID-19. V was trimmed by 2 bases and J by 5 bases, leaving 10 bases between them. Germline lookup yields CDR1 ENHRY and CDR2 SYGVKD. The CDR3 is 13 residues long. Profiling relied on immunoSEQ multiplex PCR, and the TCRdb table lists in-frame clones only, not all of them. Of under 75,000 clones in the sample, roughly 89% are singletons; the top ten hold 10% to 15%. The source of this sequence is a man aged 60 to 75 with active COVID-19. The source material was peripheral blood. V usage is TRBV10-3 and J usage is TRBJ2-7; D unclear. The CDR3 DNA reads as TGTGCCATCAGTGAGGCCTACCGTAACGAGCAGTACTTC. It is translated as CAISEAYRNEQYF.